Presented here are 2 T cell receptor beta chains from one specimen sequenced in a study of blood T cell repertoires in COVID-19. Profiled with immunoSEQ multiplex PCR; TCRdb holds only in-frame clones, not every one. Of a few hundred thousand clones in the sample, roughly 90% were seen once. The sequenced sample consisted of peripheral blood. The source of these receptors is a man aged 55 to 70 with acute or convalescent COVID-19.

The V gene is TRBV28, the J gene TRBJ2-1; the match to TRBD2 covers 14 bases. The V gene end was trimmed by 4 bases and the J gene end by 7 bases; junction bases not matched to a gene: 12. The CDR3 contains 18 residues. Germline V gives CDR1 MDHEN, CDR2 SYDVKM. In DNA, the CDR3 is TGTGCCAGCAGTTATGGGGGGACTAGCGGGAGACGGGGAAATGAGCAGTTCTTC. Amino acids: CASSYGGTSGRRGNEQFF.

This chain joins TRBV6-1 and TRBJ1-4; D perhaps matches TRBD1 (6 bases). Germline lookup yields CDR1 MNHNS and CDR2 SASEGT. The length of the CDR3 is 16 residues. Trimming removed 4 bases from V and 0 bases from J, with 12 bases in between. This CDR3 reads CASSGDNRATNEKLFF. The CDR3 nucleotides are TGTGCCAGCAGTGGAGACAACAGGGCAACTAATGAAAAACTGTTTTTT.